A selection of T cell receptor beta chains follows, all from one sample in a study of cytomegalovirus exposure and HLA in healthy donors. Assay: immunoSEQ multiplex PCR; the TCRdb copy retains only in-frame clones and omits some. In all, the sample yields approximately 210,000 clones. The sequenced sample consisted of PBMCs. The receptors were sampled from a woman younger than 45 in good health and CMV-seropositive. The CDR3 runs from the conserved cysteine through the conserved F or W. Each record gives: V gene, J gene, CDR3 length, CDR3 protein.

TRBV27	TRBJ2-2	15	CASTFGGGQTGELFF
TRBV28	TRBJ1-5	15	CASSSETAGGQPQHF
TRBV6-6	TRBJ2-1	16	CASSPPTAGGRDEQFF
TRBV5-8	TRBJ2-5	15	CASSLSLAGGETQYF
TRBV25-1	TRBJ2-1	15	CASTQSSGGYNEQFF
TRBV5-1	TRBJ1-2	12	CASSTTNYGYTF
TRBV6-1	TRBJ1-5	13	CASIGQSNQPQHF
TRBV4-3	TRBJ1-5	15	CASSLAGVSNQPQHF
TRBV6-5	TRBJ2-3	14	CASSYRLGGDTQYF
TRBV6-5	TRBJ2-1	13	CASSSYLAEQQFF